This entry describes one TCR beta chain. Antigen unknown. TCRdb keeps only in-frame clones here, not all; method: immunoSEQ multiplex PCR. The sample has fewer than 250,000 clones, around nine tenths seen once. The data derive from a study of cytomegalovirus exposure and HLA in healthy donors. The CDR3 has 15 amino acids. V was cut by 5 bases and J by 3 bases, with 13 bases left in between. CDR1 is MGHRA and CDR2 is YSYEKL in the germline V gene. General study results and limits: That first-cohort TCR clusters tended to co-occur in the 95 to 150 validation repertoires was found in a later analysis.

This TCR came from a man in his late teens or twenties in good health and CMV-seronegative. The sequenced sample was PBMCs. This rearrangement joins TRBV4-1 to TRBJ1-4; D possibly corresponds to TRBD1 (6 bases). CDR3: CASSSQGKPNEKLFF. The CDR3 nucleotides are TGCGCCAGCAGCTCTCAGGGGAAGCCTAATGAAAAACTGTTTTTT.